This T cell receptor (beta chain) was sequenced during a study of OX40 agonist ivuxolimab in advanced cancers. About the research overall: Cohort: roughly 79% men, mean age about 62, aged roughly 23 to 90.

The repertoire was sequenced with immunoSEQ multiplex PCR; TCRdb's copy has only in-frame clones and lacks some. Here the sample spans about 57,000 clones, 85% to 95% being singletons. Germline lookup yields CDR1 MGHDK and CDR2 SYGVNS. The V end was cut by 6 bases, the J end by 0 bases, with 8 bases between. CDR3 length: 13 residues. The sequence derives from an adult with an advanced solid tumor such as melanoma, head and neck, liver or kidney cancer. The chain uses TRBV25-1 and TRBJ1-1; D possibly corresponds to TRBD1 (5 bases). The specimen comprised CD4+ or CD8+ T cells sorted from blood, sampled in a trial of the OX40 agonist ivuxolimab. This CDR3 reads CASRGEMNTEAFF. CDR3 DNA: TGTGCCAGCAGAGGGGAAATGAACACTGAAGCTTTCTTT.